This T cell receptor beta chain came from a study of shared clonotypes between healthy human individuals. Study findings and constraints: Sequencing depth was expected to affect clonotype sharing among donors.

Naive CD8 cells were CD45RO-negative, positively selected for CCR7, excluding terminally differentiated effector memory CD45RA+ cells. Produced via immunoSEQ multiplex PCR; TCRdb's table is partial and in-frame only. The sample yields about 2 million clones, about 95% seen once. As regards this clone: Its antigen remains unknown.

The CDR3 covers 14 residues. Germline-derived CDR1 and CDR2 are LGHNA and YSLEER. The ends were cut back, 0 bases at V and 5 bases at J, with 8 bases in the middle. The sample was naive CD8+ T cells sorted from blood. The sequence was collected from a man between 18 and 35 years old in good health. The V call is TRBV4-3, the J call TRBJ1-5; D remains unclear. CDR3 in amino acids: CASSQDREYQPQHF. For the CDR3, the DNA is TGCGCCAGCAGCCAAGACAGAGAGTATCAGCCCCAGCATTTT.